Sequencing of this TCR beta chain was carried out in a study of blood T cell repertoires in COVID-19. Study overall: Some COVID-19 samples were acute and others convalescent; all came from the United States, Italy and Spain. Sources were T cells, B-cell-depleted T cells, or PBMCs; the material itself was cDNA or gDNA.

TCRdb's table, derived via immunoSEQ multiplex PCR, lists solely in-frame clones and lacks some. The sample has about 80,000 clones; around four fifths are singletons. The clonotype was recovered from a man aged 80 or over with active or convalescent COVID-19. Sequencing was done on a sample of peripheral blood.

CDR3 coding DNA: TGTGCCAGCAGCCAGGGACATCAGAGCTCCTATAATTCACCCCTCCACTTT. This gives the protein CASSQGHQSSYNSPLHF. This chain uses TRBV3-1 (or the pseudogene TRBV3-2) with TRBJ1-6; D is possibly TRBD1 (6 bases). CDR3 length: 17 amino acids. The germline CDR1 and CDR2 sequences are LGHDT and YNNKEL (reference sequence). V was clipped by 3 bases and J by 0 bases, with 12 bases between them.